This T cell receptor (beta chain) is from a study of cytomegalovirus exposure and HLA in healthy donors. Study outcomes and limitations: The study carried out a later analysis of TCR beta sequences. It associated some 17,000 of them with specific HLA alleles at a false discovery rate of 0.05.

The PCR made use of 60 Vbeta and 13 Jbeta primers. Profiled with immunoSEQ multiplex PCR; TCRdb holds only in-frame clones, not every one. Seen here are roughly 160,000 clones, roughly 77% observed once, and the top ten hold 2.2%. Germline V CDR1 and CDR2: SQVTM, ANQGSEA. The CDR3 loop spans 12 amino acids. Deletions cut 6 bases from V and 3 bases from J, with 11 bases between. Donors sampled were nominally healthy, though unrecorded immune exposures were likely. Worth noting for this clone: Antigen specificity is unknown.

V and J are TRBV29-1 and TRBJ1-1; D not resolved. Sequenced: PBMCs. This receptor was obtained from a man over 45 in good health and CMV-seropositive. CDR3 DNA: TGCAGCGTCCAAACAGTCTACACTGAAGCTTTCTTT. Its translation is CSVQTVYTEAFF.